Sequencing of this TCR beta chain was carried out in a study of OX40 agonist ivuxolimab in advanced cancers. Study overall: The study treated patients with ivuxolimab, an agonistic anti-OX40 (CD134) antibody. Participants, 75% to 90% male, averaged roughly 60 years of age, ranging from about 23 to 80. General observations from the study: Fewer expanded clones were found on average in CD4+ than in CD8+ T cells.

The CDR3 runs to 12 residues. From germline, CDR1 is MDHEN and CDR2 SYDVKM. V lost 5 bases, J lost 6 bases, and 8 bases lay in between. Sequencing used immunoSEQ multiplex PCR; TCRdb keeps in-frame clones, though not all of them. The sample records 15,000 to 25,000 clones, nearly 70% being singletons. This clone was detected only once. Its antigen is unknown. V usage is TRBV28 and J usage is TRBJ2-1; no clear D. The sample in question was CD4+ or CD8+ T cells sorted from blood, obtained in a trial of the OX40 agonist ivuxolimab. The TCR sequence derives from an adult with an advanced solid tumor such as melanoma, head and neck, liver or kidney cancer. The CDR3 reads CASSAAINEQFF. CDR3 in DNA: TGTGCCAGCAGTGCAGCGATCAATGAGCAGTTCTTC.